The rows below give T cell receptor beta chains drawn from one sample of a study of blood T cell repertoires in COVID-19. TCRdb's copy holds only in-frame clones and misses some; the assay was immunoSEQ multiplex PCR. The repertoire includes approximately 330,000 clones, 90% of them detected once, and 0.8% to 1.3% sits in the top ten. The material sequenced was peripheral blood. All receptors come from a woman aged 40 to 50 with COVID-19, enrolled during active disease. Each CDR3 is given with its conserved first and last residue. A D gene is named only where the DNA matches it firmly. Clone size is stated in some rows and not others, as once, few, many or a class when expanded.

CASSDRGGQPQHF | TGTGCCAGCAGTGATCGGGGGGGTCAGCCCCAGCATTTT | TRBJ1-5 | - | - | TRBV2
CASSEASRQVLSNQPQHF | TGTGCCAGCAGTGAAGCTTCTCGACAGGTTCTTAGCAATCAGCCCCAGCATTTT | TRBJ1-5 | few | - | TRBV2
CASSSGQGRGAEQYF | TGTGCCAGCAGCTCCGGACAGGGGAGGGGGGCAGAGCAGTACTTC | TRBJ2-7 | - | TRBD1 | TRBV7-2
CASSYLQVSGELFF | TGTGCCAGCAGTTACTTACAGGTTTCTGGGGAGCTGTTTTTT | TRBJ2-2 | - | - | TRBV6-6
CASSLSGHQNTGELFF | TGTGCCAGCAGTTTGTCAGGACACCAAAACACCGGGGAGCTGTTTTTT | TRBJ2-2 | - | - | TRBV9
CASSIRTAQPQHF | TGTGCCAGTAGTATTCGGACAGCGCAGCCCCAGCATTTT | TRBJ1-5 | - | - | TRBV19
CASSVAGTGYSGNTIYF | TGTGCCAGCAGCGTAGCGGGGACAGGGTATTCTGGAAACACCATATATTTT | TRBJ1-3 | - | TRBD1 | TRBV9
CASSGTSGDPPKNF | TGCGCCAGCAGCGGCACTAGCGGGGACCCTCCGAAAAACTTC | TRBJ2-5 | - | TRBD2 | TRBV5-1
CASSQATGSNQPQHF | TGTGCCAGCAGCCAAGCGACAGGGTCCAATCAGCCCCAGCATTTT | TRBJ1-5 | - | TRBD1 | TRBV4-2
CATSDWTEESTDTQYF | TGTGCCACCAGTGATTGGACGGAGGAAAGCACAGATACGCAGTATTTT | TRBJ2-3 | - | - | TRBV24-1
CASSWTVNYGYTF | TGTGCCAGCAGCTGGACAGTAAACTATGGCTACACCTTC | TRBJ1-2 | - | - | TRBV3-1/TRBV3-2
CASSQVWAQGNIEAFF | TGCGCCAGCAGCCAAGTCTGGGCGCAGGGGAACATAGAAGCTTTCTTT | TRBJ1-1 | - | - | TRBV4-1
CASSLRAGGDGYTF | TGCGCCAGCAGCTTGAGGGCAGGGGGCGATGGCTACACCTTC | TRBJ1-2 | - | TRBD1 | TRBV5-1
CASSLEQGRRTEAFF | TGTGCCAGCAGCTTAGAGCAGGGCCGGCGGACTGAAGCTTTCTTT | TRBJ1-1 | - | - | TRBV13
CASSQVARTLNEQFF | TGTGCCAGCAGCCAAGTTGCCAGGACACTAAATGAGCAGTTCTTC | TRBJ2-1 | - | - | TRBV4-2
CASSPGGENNSPLHF | TGTGCCAGCAGCCCCGGGGGAGAGAATAATTCACCCCTCCACTTT | TRBJ1-6 | - | - | TRBV21-1
CASSQREGSEKLFF | TGTGCCAGCAGCCAAAGGGAGGGGAGCGAAAAACTGTTTTTT | TRBJ1-4 | - | - | TRBV14
CASRLRGRRDTEAFF | TGTGCCAGTCGTCTCAGGGGGCGTAGGGACACTGAAGCTTTCTTT | TRBJ1-1 | - | TRBD1 | TRBV5-6
CASSAHPTESTEAFF | TGTGCCAGCAGCGCACACCCCACAGAGAGCACTGAAGCTTTCTTT | TRBJ1-1 | - | - | TRBV9
CASSSGVQLTGELFF | TGTGCCAGCTCATCCGGGGTCCAACTAACCGGGGAGCTGTTTTTT | TRBJ2-2 | - | - | TRBV18
CASSLGGGGTEAFF | TGTGCCAGCAGTTTAGGGGGCGGAGGTACTGAAGCTTTCTTT | TRBJ1-1 | - | - | TRBV28
CASSPDSTGELFF | TGTGCCAGTAGTCCGGACAGCACCGGGGAGCTGTTTTTT | TRBJ2-2 | - | - | TRBV19
CAILAGTANYGYTF | TGTGCCATACTAGCCGGGACAGCTAACTATGGCTACACCTTC | TRBJ1-2 | few | TRBD1 | TRBV10-3
CASSLGQFDQPQHF | TGCGCCAGCAGCTTGGGGCAGTTCGATCAGCCCCAGCATTTT | TRBJ1-5 | - | - | TRBV5-1
CASSPIGANSGNTIYF | TGTGCCAGCAGCCCGATAGGGGCCAACTCTGGAAACACCATATATTTT | TRBJ1-3 | once | - | TRBV7-6
CSASKGVNSNQPQHF | TGCAGTGCTAGTAAAGGGGTAAATAGCAATCAGCCCCAGCATTTT | TRBJ1-5 | - | - | TRBV20-1
CASSQDGLRKAFF | TGTGCCAGCAGCCAAGATGGACTCAGGAAAGCTTTCTTT | TRBJ1-1 | - | - | TRBV14
CASSPRAGSDQPQHF | TGCGCCAGCAGCCCCCGGGCAGGGTCCGATCAGCCCCAGCATTTT | TRBJ1-5 | once | - | TRBV4-1
CASSLESGSQPQHF | TGCGCCAGCAGCTTGGAATCAGGGTCCCAGCCCCAGCATTTT | TRBJ1-5 | - | - | TRBV5-1
CASSPQGGTKNIQYF | TGTGCCAGCAGCCCCCAGGGGGGAACCAAAAACATTCAGTACTTC | TRBJ2-4 | - | - | TRBV7-2
CASSLVAPASTGELFF | TGTGCCAGTAGTCTGGTGGCCCCAGCGAGCACCGGGGAGCTGTTTTTT | TRBJ2-2 | few | - | TRBV19
CATSDSFRQTHPYNEQFF | TGTGCCACCAGTGATAGTTTTCGGCAGACACATCCCTACAATGAGCAGTTCTTC | TRBJ2-1 | few | - | TRBV24-1
CASSSPVNYNSPLHF | TGTGCCAGCAGTTCCCCAGTGAACTATAATTCACCCCTCCACTTT | TRBJ1-6 | - | - | TRBV28
CAWTGGLDQPQHF | TGTGCCTGGACCGGAGGGCTGGATCAGCCCCAGCATTTT | TRBJ1-5 | - | - | TRBV30
CASSVAPYNQPQHF | TGTGCCAGCAGCGTAGCCCCGTACAATCAGCCCCAGCATTTT | TRBJ1-5 | - | - | TRBV9
CASSDLRTGGTEAFF | TGTGCCAGCAGTGACCTAAGGACAGGGGGCACTGAAGCTTTCTTT | TRBJ1-1 | - | TRBD1 | TRBV2
CASKQGLSSYEQYF | TGTGCCAGCAAGCAAGGACTTAGCTCCTACGAGCAGTACTTC | TRBJ2-7 | - | - | TRBV6-5
CASSLVGGRRRETQYF | TGTGCCAGCAGCTTAGTGGGGGGGCGCCGGCGAGAGACCCAGTACTTC | TRBJ2-5 | - | - | TRBV7-6
CASSSTGAMTPQHF | TGTGCCAGCAGCTCTACAGGGGCCATGACGCCCCAGCATTTT | TRBJ1-5 | - | TRBD1 | TRBV11-2
CASSLRLAGVGGAKNIQYF | TGTGCCAGCAGCCTAAGACTAGCGGGAGTAGGTGGGGCCAAAAACATTCAGTACTTC | TRBJ2-4 | - | TRBD2 | TRBV2
CASSYGLAGAKTGELFF | TGCGCCAGCAGCTACGGACTAGCGGGAGCAAAAACCGGGGAGCTGTTTTTT | TRBJ2-2 | - | TRBD2 | TRBV4-3
CASSVDERGYTF | TGTGCCAGCAGCGTAGACGAGAGGGGCTACACCTTC | TRBJ1-2 | - | - | TRBV9
CASSPPDRAEAFF | TGTGCCAGCAGTCCACCGGACAGGGCTGAAGCTTTCTTT | TRBJ1-1 | - | TRBD1 | TRBV28
CAWSPPSLAKNIQYF | TGTGCCTGGAGCCCTCCCTCCCTAGCCAAAAACATTCAGTACTTC | TRBJ2-4 | once | - | TRBV30
CASSPRTAGEQYF | TGCGCCAGCAGCCCAAGGACCGCGGGAGAGCAGTACTTC | TRBJ2-7 | - | - | TRBV4-1
CASSFGEMNEQFF | TGCGCCAGCAGTTTCGGGGAAATGAATGAGCAGTTCTTC | TRBJ2-1 | - | - | TRBV5-1